Following are 3 T cell receptor beta chains from one sample sequenced in a study of T cell changes during pregnancy in multiple sclerosis (dated by TCRdb to between 2018 and 2021). The receptor library was made with the immunoSEQ multiplex PCR assay. TCRdb provides this immuneACCESS table in a form limited to in-frame rearrangements. Some clones are lacking; in checked studies, under half of them reflect an unresolved V gene, and why the rest are absent is not known. The table for this sample lists about 38,000 clones; about 94% of them were counted only once. Of the sample, about 0.4% falls within the top ten clones. Sequenced here: CD4+ T cells from peripheral blood mononuclear cells, sampled in the second trimester of pregnancy. The receptors stem from a female donor with multiple sclerosis, enrolled in a pregnancy study.

The chain carries TRBV2 and TRBJ2-1; 8 nucleotides align to TRBD2. The V segment lost 3 bases and the J segment 11 bases; nucleotides outside the gene matches: 6. The CDR3 is made up of 13 amino acids. In germline, CDR1 is SNHLY, CDR2 FYNNEI. The CDR3 DNA reads as TGTGCCAGCAGTGAGGGACTAGGTCGTAAGCAGTTCTTC. Protein sequence: CASSEGLGRKQFF.

The rearrangement links TRBV19 to TRBJ2-7, with TRBD1 matching 8 bases. This CDR3 region has 15 residues. With 7 bases clipped from V and 7 bases from J, the junction kept 15 bases outside the gene matches. CDR1 and CDR2 (germline): LNHDA, SQIVND (reference sequence). The DNA for the CDR3 is TGTGCCAGTAATTCTGGACAGGGAAAATCTGGGGAGCAGTACTTC. Translated: CASNSGQGKSGEQYF. The full variable domain, rest sourced from reference TRBV19 and TRBJ2-7, is DGGITQSPKYLFRKEGQNVTLSCEQNLNHDAMYWYRQDPGQGLRLIYYSQIVNDFQKGDIAEGYSVSREKKESFPLTVTSAQKNPTAFYLCASNSGQGKSGEQYFGPGTRLTVT.

The chain combines TRBV6-1 with TRBJ2-1, with D perhaps matching TRBD2 (5 bases). CDR3 length: 14 residues. Germline loops: CDR1 MNHNS, CDR2 SASEGT. Trimming stripped 7 bases from V and 4 bases from J, with 14 bases between. DNA for the CDR3: TGTGCCAGCAAAGGGAGTTTCTCGTACAATGAGCAGTTCTTC. Translation gives CASKGSFSYNEQFF.